This paragraph covers one T cell receptor beta chain sequence. The antigen this receptor binds is unknown. No qualities accompany the bases; no much larger clone lies one base away. This sample was taken from a study of cytomegalovirus exposure and HLA in healthy donors (dated by TCRdb to about 2017). Study-wide context: According to a later analysis, one platform produced both the roughly 110 validation repertoires and the 666 repertoires of the first cohort. Besides the first cohort of around 670 subjects, a separate validation cohort made up of over a hundred different subjects was used. To predict cytomegalovirus infection status, the study combined high-throughput TCR immunosequencing, statistical association of individual TCRs with disease status, and machine learning. The study aimed to test whether signatures of past pathogen exposure could be identified by cataloging public T cell receptors. Overall study results and their limits: The authors suggested that the approach could potentially be generalized to other disease states and immunological phenotypes. In both the original and validation cohorts, the classifier was reported to diagnose cytomegalovirus status with high specificity and sensitivity. In vitro tests confirmed that a few of the cytomegalovirus-associated TCR beta chains recognize cytomegalovirus antigens. While some public TCRs were present in many individuals, most TCR sequences turned up only very rarely across donors. Subsequent analysis determined that TCRs grouped into clusters in the first cohort also showed a tendency toward co-occurrence across the approximately 110 validation repertoires, and approximately 93% of cluster scores exceeded 0. The validation cohort had no HLA typing available for a later analysis, so co-occurrence within that cohort was assessed over all 130 or so repertoires. A total of 164 TCR beta chains were listed by the study as associated with cytomegalovirus.

Libraries were made using the immunoSEQ multiplex PCR assay. The study's own analysis went as follows. A statistical classification framework was developed to diagnose cytomegalovirus status using the catalog of TCR beta chain sequences. The immuneACCESS repertoire file appears here via TCRdb, limited to in-frame rearrangements. These files lack a portion of the clones; in checked studies, under half of the deficit traces to unresolved V genes, and the cause of the others is not known. The DNA gave D and trimming, while V, J and clone size come from that table. Within this sample are 200,000 to 250,000 clones, with over 80% of them counted one time only. The ten largest clones add up to roughly 5.4% of the sample. The donors belonged to the validation cohort of about 120 subjects, which was separate from the approximately 660-subject first cohort. The CDR1 and CDR2 encoded by the germline V gene are SGHDT and YYEEEE. Trimming costs V 6 bases and J 0 bases, and their ends lie 13 bases apart. Reading from cysteine to phenylalanine, the CDR3 counts 14 amino acids. Solely the CDR3 DNA is kept, with 42 bases framed from the first base.

What was sequenced was PBMCs. The TCR sequence derives from a woman under 30 in good health and CMV-seronegative. The chain is assembled from TRBV5-6 and TRBJ2-7, and perhaps TRBD2 as D gene, on 6 matching bases. The DNA sequence is as follows: TGTGCCAGCAACTTAGGCGGGACCTCCTACGAGCAGTACTTC. It translates to CASNLGGTSYEQYF.